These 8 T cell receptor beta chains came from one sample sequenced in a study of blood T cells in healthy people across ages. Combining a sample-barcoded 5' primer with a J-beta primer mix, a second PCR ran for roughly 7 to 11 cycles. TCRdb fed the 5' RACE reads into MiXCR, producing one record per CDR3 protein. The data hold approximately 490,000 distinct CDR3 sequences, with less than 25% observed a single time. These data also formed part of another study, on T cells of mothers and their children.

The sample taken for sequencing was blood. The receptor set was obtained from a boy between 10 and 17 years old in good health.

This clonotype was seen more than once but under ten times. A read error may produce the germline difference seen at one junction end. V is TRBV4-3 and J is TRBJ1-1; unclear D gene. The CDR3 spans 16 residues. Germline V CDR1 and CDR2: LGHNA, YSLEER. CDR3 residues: CASSKDSTRVGTEAFF. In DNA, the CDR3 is TGCGCCAGCAGCAAAGATTCAACTAGGGTTGGCACTGAAGCTTTCTTT.

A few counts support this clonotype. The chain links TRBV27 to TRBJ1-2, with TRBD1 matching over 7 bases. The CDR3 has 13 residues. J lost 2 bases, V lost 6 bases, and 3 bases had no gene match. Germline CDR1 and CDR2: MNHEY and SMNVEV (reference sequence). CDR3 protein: CASRARGNYGYTF. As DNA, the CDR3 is TGTGCCAGCAGGGCCAGGGGGAACTATGGCTACACCTTC.

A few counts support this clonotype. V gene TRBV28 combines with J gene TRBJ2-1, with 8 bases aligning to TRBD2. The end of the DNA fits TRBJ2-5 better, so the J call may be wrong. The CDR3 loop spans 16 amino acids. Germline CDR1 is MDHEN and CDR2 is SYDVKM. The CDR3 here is CASSPPRGLVGETQYF. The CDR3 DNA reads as TGTGCCAGCAGTCCCCCTAGGGGACTAGTAGGAGAGACCCAGTACTTC.

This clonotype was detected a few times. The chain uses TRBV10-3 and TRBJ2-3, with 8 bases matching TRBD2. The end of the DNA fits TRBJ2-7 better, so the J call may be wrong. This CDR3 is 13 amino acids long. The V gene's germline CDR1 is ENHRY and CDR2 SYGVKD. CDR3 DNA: TGTGCCATCAGTGGGCGGGGGGCTAACGAGCAGTACTTC. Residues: CAISGRGANEQYF.

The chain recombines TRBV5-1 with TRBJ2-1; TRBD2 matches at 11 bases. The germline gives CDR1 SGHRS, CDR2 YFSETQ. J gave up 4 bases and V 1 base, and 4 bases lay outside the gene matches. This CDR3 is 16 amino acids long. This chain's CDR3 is CASSLTSGSRYNEQFF. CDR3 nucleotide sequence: TGCGCCAGCAGCTTGACTAGCGGGAGTAGATACAATGAGCAGTTCTTC. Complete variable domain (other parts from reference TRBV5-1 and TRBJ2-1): KAGVTQTPRYLIKTRGQQVTLSCSPISGHRSVSWYQQTPGQGLQFLFEYFSETQRNKGNFPGRFSGRQFSNSRSEMNVSTLELGDSALYLCASSLTSGSRYNEQFFGPGTRLTVL.

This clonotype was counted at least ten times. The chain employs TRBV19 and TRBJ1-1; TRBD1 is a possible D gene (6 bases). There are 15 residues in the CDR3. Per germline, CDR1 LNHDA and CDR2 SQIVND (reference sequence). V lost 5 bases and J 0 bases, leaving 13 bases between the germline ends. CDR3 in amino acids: CASSEGGGMNTEAFF. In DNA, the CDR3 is TGTGCCAGTAGTGAAGGGGGGGGTATGAACACTGAAGCTTTCTTT. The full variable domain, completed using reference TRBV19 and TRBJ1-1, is DGGITQSPKYLFRKEGQNVTLSCEQNLNHDAMYWYRQDPGQGLRLIYYSQIVNDFQKGDIAEGYSVSREKKESFPLTVTSAQKNPTAFYLCASSEGGGMNTEAFFGQGTRLTVV.

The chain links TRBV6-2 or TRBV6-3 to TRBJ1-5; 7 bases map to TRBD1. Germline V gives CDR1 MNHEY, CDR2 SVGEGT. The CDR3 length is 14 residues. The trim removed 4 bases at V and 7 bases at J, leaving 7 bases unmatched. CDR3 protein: CASSFDRVRQPQHF. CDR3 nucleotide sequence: TGTGCCAGCAGTTTCGACAGGGTAAGGCAGCCCCAGCATTTT.

DNA for the CDR3: TGTGCCAGCAACGGGGCAGCGAACACCGGGGAGCTGTTTTTT. Translating gives CASNGAANTGELFF. The chain uses TRBV6-2 or TRBV6-3 and TRBJ2-2; either TRBD1 or TRBD2 may supply D (5 bases each). The V end lost 7 bases, the J end lost 0 bases, and 9 bases lay between the germline ends. The germline V gene encodes CDR1 MNHEY and CDR2 SVGEGT. The CDR3 contains 14 residues.